A single sample gave rise to the 24 T cell receptor beta chains below, sequenced in a study of PD-1 blockade in mismatch repair-deficient tumors. Sequencing used immunoSEQ multiplex PCR; TCRdb keeps in-frame clones, though not all of them. The sample shows some 110,000 clones, more than 60% of them seen only once. The sample was peripheral blood, taken 60 weeks after starting pembrolizumab. Receptor source: an adult with mismatch repair-deficient cancer.

For this clone: At one end, the junction sequence differs from germline, possibly due to a read error. This chain links TRBV7-7 with TRBJ2-1; 15 bases are a match to TRBD2. The germline V gene encodes CDR1 SSHAT and CDR2 FNYEAQ (reference sequence). The CDR3 is 17 amino acids. CDR3 residues: CASSLGGGTSGGNEQFF. DNA for the CDR3: TGTGCTAGCAGCTTAGGTGGAGGGACTAGCGGGGGGAATGAGCAGTTCTTC.

The gene calls are TRBV10-3 and TRBJ2-1; 11 nucleotides line up with TRBD2. This CDR3 spans 18 amino acids. Unmatched junction bases numbered 8, after V lost 0 bases and J lost 4 bases. CDR1 ENHRY and CDR2 SYGVKD come from the germline V gene. The CDR3 protein is CAISESEKGLAVYNEQFF. CDR3 coding DNA: TGTGCCATCAGTGAGTCGGAAAAGGGACTAGCGGTTTACAATGAGCAGTTCTTC.

V is TRBV11-2 and J is TRBJ2-7; D assignment may be TRBD1 or TRBD2 (5 bases each). Per germline, CDR1 SGHAT and CDR2 FQNNGV. V lost 3 bases to trimming and J lost 2 bases, with 11 bases between them. This CDR3 spans 14 amino acids. CDR3 in amino acids: CASSFGMGAYEQYF. The CDR3 nucleotides read TGTGCCAGCAGCTTTGGGATGGGGGCCTACGAGCAGTACTTC. Looking up the rest from reference TRBV11-2 and TRBJ2-7 gives the full variable domain: EAGVAQSPRYKIIEKRQSVAFWCNPISGHATLYWYQQILGQGPKLLIQFQNNGVVDDSQLPKDRFSAERLKGVDSTLKIQPAKLEDSAVYLCASSFGMGAYEQYFGPGTRLTVT.

The V gene is TRBV7-9, the J gene TRBJ1-5, with 9 bases aligning to TRBD1. Unmatched junction bases numbered 2, after V lost 5 bases and J lost 3 bases. CDR3 length: 14 residues. The V gene's germline CDR1 is SEHNR and CDR2 FQNEAQ (reference sequence). The CDR3 nucleotides are TGTGCCAGCAGCCGGACAGGGGTCAATCAGCCCCAGCATTTT. This sequence encodes CASSRTGVNQPQHF.

This chain links TRBV2 with TRBJ2-5; D is uncertain. V lost 7 bases, J lost 0 bases, and 12 bases lay in between. This CDR3 comprises 14 residues. From germline, CDR1 is SNHLY and CDR2 FYNNEI. CDR3 nucleotides: TGTGCCAGCACTCTCCTCCAGTACCAAGAGACCCAGTACTTC. Residues: CASTLLQYQETQYF.

This sequence joins TRBV4-1 and TRBJ2-3; TRBD2 matches 10 bases. Germline values: CDR1 MGHRA, CDR2 YSYEKL. The CDR3 spans 18 residues. Trimming at V came to 8 bases and at J to 2 bases, leaving 16 bases not matched to a gene. The CDR3 protein is CASRQGKLAGNFTDTQYF. CDR3 DNA: TGCGCCAGCCGACAGGGAAAACTAGCGGGAAACTTCACAGATACGCAGTATTTT.

The chain combines TRBV5-5 with TRBJ2-5, with 11 bases identical to TRBD2. The germline V gene has CDR1 SGHKS and CDR2 YYEKEE (reference sequence). V gave up 4 bases and J gave up 4 bases; unmatched junction bases: 9. The CDR3 has 16 amino acids. The CDR3 loop reads CASSPGLAERVETQYF. CDR3 nucleotides: TGTGCCAGCAGCCCGGGACTAGCGGAAAGGGTAGAGACCCAGTACTTC. Based on the CDR3 plus reference TRBV5-5 and TRBJ2-5, the full variable domain is DAGVTQSPTHLIKTRGQQVTLRCSPISGHKSVSWYQQVLGQGPQFIFQYYEKEERGRGNFPDRFSARQFPNYSSELNVNALLLGDSALYLCASSPGLAERVETQYFGPGTRLLVL.

V is TRBV5-6 and J is TRBJ2-1, with 11 bases that match TRBD2. Germline V gives CDR1 SGHDT, CDR2 YYEEEE. This CDR3 comprises 18 residues. V shed 3 bases and J 5 bases; nucleotides not matched to a gene: 13. CDR3 protein: CASSWFISGTSGNNEQFF. The CDR3 DNA follows: TGTGCCAGCAGCTGGTTTATCTCCGGGACTAGCGGAAACAATGAGCAGTTCTTC.

The V gene is TRBV11-2, the J gene TRBJ2-7; tentative D call: TRBD1 (6 bases). The CDR3 length is 12 residues. Trimming took 4 bases from V and 7 from J, leaving 11 bases between them. Per germline, CDR1 SGHAT and CDR2 FQNNGV. CDR3 DNA sequence: TGTGCCAGCAGCTCAACAGGGTGGGAGCAGTACTTC. As protein: CASSSTGWEQYF.

This clone has just a few counts. CDR3 region: CASSTSSGSYEQYF. Written as DNA, the CDR3 is TGTGCCAGCAGTACGAGCAGTGGCTCCTACGAGCAGTACTTC. The chain employs TRBV27 and TRBJ2-7; no clear D gene. Germline V gives CDR1 MNHEY, CDR2 SMNVEV (reference sequence). Deletions cut 5 bases from V and 0 bases from J, with 11 bases between. The CDR3 runs to 14 residues.

This chain links TRBV19 with TRBJ2-7; TRBD2 agrees at 7 bases. CDR1 is LNHDA and CDR2 is SQIVND in the germline V gene (reference sequence). The CDR3 spans 14 residues. The trim removed 5 bases at V and 5 bases at J, leaving 9 bases unmatched. For the CDR3, the DNA is TGTGCCAGTAGTTCCCGGGGGGTGGTCAACGAGCAGTACTTC. Translation: CASSSRGVVNEQYF.

This clone has a handful of counts. This rearrangement joins TRBV4-1 to TRBJ2-7; 10 bases are a match to TRBD1. The J segment lost 2 bases and the V segment lost 4 bases, leaving 5 bases of the junction unmatched. CDR3 length equals 15 residues. Germline CDR1 reads MGHRA; CDR2 reads YSYEKL. The CDR3 loop is CASSLGQGVTYEQYF. DNA for the CDR3: TGCGCCAGCAGCCTAGGACAGGGGGTAACCTACGAGCAGTACTTC.

This chain links TRBV11-2 with TRBJ1-1, with 10 bases aligning to TRBD1. Germline CDR1 and CDR2: SGHAT and FQNNGV. The CDR3 runs 14 residues. The V segment lost 5 bases and the J segment 4 bases; nucleotides outside the gene matches: 4. CDR3 amino acids: CASSDRDRGTEAFF. The CDR3 coding sequence is TGTGCCAGCAGCGACCGGGACAGGGGCACTGAAGCTTTCTTT.

This clone was detected a few times. This chain joins TRBV28 and TRBJ2-7; TRBD1 agrees at 9 bases. The CDR3 has 15 residues. Germline V gives CDR1 MDHEN, CDR2 SYDVKM. Germline trimming cut 5 bases from V and 4 bases from J; bases unmatched to any gene: 9. The CDR3 region has the DNA TGTGCCAGCAGTGCCTCCGGGACAGGGTCGTACGAGCAGTACTTC. It codes for CASSASGTGSYEQYF.

The chain links TRBV11-2 to TRBJ2-5; a possible D gene is TRBD1 (6 bases). The CDR3 sequence is 14 residues long. Germline CDR1 reads SGHAT; CDR2 reads FQNNGV. V lost 0 bases and J lost 5, with 10 bases in between. In DNA form, the CDR3 reads TGTGCCAGCAGCTTAGAAACAGGGCGTGAGACCCAGTACTTC. It is translated as CASSLETGRETQYF.

The rearrangement links TRBV11-3 to TRBJ2-1; possibly TRBD2 for D (6 bases). Germline CDR1 reads SGHNT; CDR2 reads YENEEA. Trimming stripped 5 bases from V and 2 bases from J, with 19 bases between. The CDR3 runs to 17 residues. The CDR3 region has the DNA TGTGCCAGCAGCCCAAGTGCGGGAAATTCCCCCTACAATGAGCAGTTCTTC. Protein sequence: CASSPSAGNSPYNEQFF. Looking up the rest from reference TRBV11-3 and TRBJ2-1 gives the full variable domain: EAGVVQSPRYKIIEKKQPVAFWCNPISGHNTLYWYLQNLGQGPELLIRYENEEAVDDSQLPKDRFSAERLKGVDSTLKIQPAELGDSAVYLCASSPSAGNSPYNEQFFGPGTRLTVL.

This chain uses TRBV29-1 with TRBJ1-2; 9 positions agree with TRBD1. V gave up 3 bases and J gave up 7 bases; unmatched junction bases: 9. CDR1 and CDR2 from the germline V gene are SQVTM and ANQGSEA. The CDR3 runs to 14 residues. The DNA for the CDR3 is TGCAGCGTTGATGCTCCGGGACAGGGAGCTGGCTACACCTTC. This codes for CSVDAPGQGAGYTF.

This sequence joins TRBV5-6 and TRBJ1-1; 9 nucleotides match TRBD1. The CDR3 is 15 residues long. Germline assignment: CDR1 SGHDT and CDR2 YYEEEE. J lost 0 bases, V lost 4 bases, and 4 bases had no gene match. The CDR3 bases are TGTGCCAGCAGCGGGACAGGGAACATGAACACTGAAGCTTTCTTT. This sequence encodes CASSGTGNMNTEAFF.

This chain connects TRBV27 to TRBJ2-4; tentative D call: TRBD1 (5 bases). The V end lost 6 bases, the J end lost 0 bases, and 6 bases lay between the germline ends. The CDR3 covers 13 residues. Germline CDR1 is MNHEY and CDR2 is SMNVEV (reference sequence). In DNA form, the CDR3 reads TGTGCCAGCAGAGGGGTAGCCAAAAACATTCAGTACTTC. Its translation: CASRGVAKNIQYF.

The rearrangement uses TRBV7-3 and TRBJ2-2; 7 nucleotides align to TRBD1. V lost 0 bases and J lost 6; bases outside the gene matches: 4. The CDR3 extends over 15 amino acids. Germline-derived CDR1 and CDR2 are SGHTA and FQGTGA. CDR3 nucleotide sequence: TGTGCCAGCAGCTTAACGGGGCAGGGGGCCGGGGAGCTGTTTTTT. Translated, it gives CASSLTGQGAGELFF.

In this sample, this clone turned up a few times. The J gene is TRBJ1-1, the V gene TRBV5-4; a possible D gene is TRBD1 (5 bases). The germline V gene encodes CDR1 SGHNT and CDR2 YYREEE (reference sequence). Trimming cost V 0 bases and J 4 bases, with 13 bases left between them. The CDR3 sequence is 15 residues long. The CDR3 reads CASSLAYRGSTEAFF. The CDR3 DNA reads as TGTGCCAGCAGCTTGGCTTATCGGGGGTCCACTGAAGCTTTCTTT.

This chain links TRBV2 with TRBJ2-7; D possibly corresponds to TRBD2 (5 bases). Per the germline V gene, CDR1 is SNHLY and CDR2 is FYNNEI. Trimming shortened V by 4 bases and J by 0 bases, and 13 bases separated the two germline ends. This CDR3 comprises 15 residues. The CDR3 DNA reads TGTGCCAGCAGTGTGGATTTAGGGAGCTCCTACGAGCAGTACTTC. Translating it yields CASSVDLGSSYEQYF.

V gene TRBV27 combines with J gene TRBJ2-1; possibly TRBD2 for D (6 bases). V lost 1 base to trimming and J lost 6 bases, with 16 bases between them. CDR1 is MNHEY, CDR2 SMNVEV, per germline (reference sequence). CDR3 length: 16 amino acids. The DNA for the CDR3 is TGTGCCAGCAGTTTATACGTCGGGGGATCCACCAATGAGCAGTTCTTC. Protein: CASSLYVGGSTNEQFF.

The rearrangement joins TRBV19 to TRBJ2-3; D remains unclear. The germline gives CDR1 LNHDA, CDR2 SQIVND (reference sequence). The CDR3 has 19 amino acids. The V and J ends lost 6 bases and 0 bases respectively, with 25 bases between them. CDR3 loop: CASSLRWNRVPSSTDTQYF. The CDR3 coding sequence is TGTGCCAGTAGCTTGCGGTGGAACCGTGTGCCCTCTAGCACAGATACGCAGTATTTT. The full variable domain, with the rest looked up from reference TRBV19 and TRBJ2-3, is DGGITQSPKYLFRKEGQNVTLSCEQNLNHDAMYWYRQDPGQGLRLIYYSQIVNDFQKGDIAEGYSVSREKKESFPLTVTSAQKNPTAFYLCASSLRWNRVPSSTDTQYFGPGTRLTVL.